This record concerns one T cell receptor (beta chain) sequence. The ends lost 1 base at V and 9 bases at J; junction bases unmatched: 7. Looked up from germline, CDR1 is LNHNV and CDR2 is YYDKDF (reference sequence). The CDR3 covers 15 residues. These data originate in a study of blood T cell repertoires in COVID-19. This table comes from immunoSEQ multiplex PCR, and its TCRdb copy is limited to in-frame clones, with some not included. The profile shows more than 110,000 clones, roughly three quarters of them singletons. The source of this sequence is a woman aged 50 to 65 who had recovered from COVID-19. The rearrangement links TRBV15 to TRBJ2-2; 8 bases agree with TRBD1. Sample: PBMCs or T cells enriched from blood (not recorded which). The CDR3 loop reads CATSRGTGNSRELFF. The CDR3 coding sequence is TGTGCCACCAGCAGAGGGACAGGGAATAGCCGGGAGCTGTTTTTT.